A single sample gave rise to the 20 T cell receptor beta chains below, sequenced in a study of cytomegalovirus exposure and HLA in healthy donors. Primers for the PCR totalled 60 Vbeta and 13 Jbeta. Profiling relied on immunoSEQ multiplex PCR, and the TCRdb table lists in-frame clones only, not all of them. Here the sample spans some 200,000 clones, 82% being singletons. The sequencing input was PBMCs. These TCRs come from a woman between 50 and 59 years old in good health and CMV-seropositive.

CDR3 DNA sequence: TGTGCCAGCAGGACAGGGGGCGCGGAGACCCAGTACTTC. This codes for CASRTGGAETQYF. The J gene is TRBJ2-5, the V gene TRBV6-5, with 10 bases identical to TRBD1. Trimming removed 6 bases from V and 5 bases from J; junction bases left unmatched: 3. The CDR3 covers 13 residues. CDR1 and CDR2 from the germline V gene are MNHEY and SVGAGI.

V usage is TRBV18 and J usage is TRBJ2-1, with 12 bases fitting TRBD2. Unmatched junction bases numbered 12, after V lost 4 bases and J lost 8 bases. The CDR3 runs 17 residues. Germline loops: CDR1 KGHSH, CDR2 LQKENI. CDR3 coding DNA: TGTGCCAGCTCACTCACACTAGCGGGAGGATTGGGGGATGAGCAGTTCTTC. Translated: CASSLTLAGGLGDEQFF.

V gene TRBV10-1 combines with J gene TRBJ2-2; no firm D call. Trimming took off 6 bases at V and 0 bases at J, with 8 bases between the two ends. CDR3 length: 14 amino acids. The germline CDR1 and CDR2 sequences are WNHNN and SYGVQD (reference sequence). The CDR3 DNA reads TGCGCCAGCAGCTCCCCAGCGAACACCGGGGAGCTGTTTTTT. Amino acids: CASSSPANTGELFF.

CDR3 coding DNA: TGTGCCAGTAGTATTGGAGGGGCCTGGGACTATGGCTACACCTTC. Encoded protein: CASSIGGAWDYGYTF. The rearrangement joins TRBV19 to TRBJ1-2, with D perhaps matching TRBD1 (5 bases). CDR1 is LNHDA and CDR2 is SQIVND in the germline V gene (reference sequence). This CDR3 comprises 15 residues. The V and J ends lost 3 bases and 3 bases respectively, with 14 bases between them.

The chain is built from TRBV4-3 and TRBJ2-1, with D possibly being TRBD1 (6 bases). Germline CDR1 is LGHNA and CDR2 is YSLEER. CDR3 length: 14 residues. Trimming took 4 bases from V and 7 from J, leaving 14 bases between them. The CDR3 sequence: CASSLQAGANEQFF. The CDR3 nucleotides read TGCGCCAGCAGCCTTCAAGCAGGGGCTAATGAGCAGTTCTTC.

The chain joins TRBV5-1 to TRBJ1-1; D is unresolved. Trimming left V 2 bases short and J 6 bases short, with 11 bases between. The CDR3 spans 13 residues. Germline CDR1 is SGHRS and CDR2 is YFSETQ. The CDR3 spells CASSFPGIAEAFF. The CDR3 nucleotides are TGCGCCAGCAGCTTCCCTGGTATAGCTGAAGCTTTCTTT.

CDR3 region: CASSSGQEGQETQYF. For the CDR3, the DNA is TGTGCCAGCAGCTCCGGACAGGAGGGGCAAGAGACCCAGTACTTC. The chain couples TRBV11-3 to TRBJ2-5, with TRBD1 as a possible D gene (7 bases). Germline CDR1 reads SGHNT; CDR2 reads YENEEA. Trimming left V 4 bases short and J 2 bases short, with 14 bases between. The CDR3 loop spans 15 amino acids.

The chain joins TRBV28 to TRBJ1-3, with D possibly matching TRBD1 (5 bases). V lost 6 bases and J 8 bases, leaving 20 bases between the germline ends. The CDR3 covers 15 residues. Germline CDR1 is MDHEN and CDR2 is SYDVKM. CDR3 protein: CASSSLSRGLDTIYF. CDR3 DNA sequence: TGTGCCAGCAGCTCCTTATCAAGGGGACTGGACACCATATATTTT.

The chain recombines TRBV18 with TRBJ1-1; D is possibly TRBD1 (5 bases). Trimming pared 4 bases from V and 10 bases from J, leaving 19 bases between. Germline V gives CDR1 KGHSH, CDR2 LQKENI. CDR3 length: 14 amino acids. CDR3 in amino acids: CASSLLGGEGSAFF. DNA for the CDR3: TGTGCCAGCTCACTACTCGGGGGAGAGGGGTCAGCTTTCTTT.

V gene TRBV5-4 combines with J gene TRBJ1-4, with 7 bases aligning to TRBD1. V lost 4 bases, J lost 5 bases, and 2 bases stayed unmatched. The CDR3 totals 13 residues. Per the germline V gene, CDR1 is SGHNT and CDR2 is YYREEE (reference sequence). In DNA form, the CDR3 reads TGTGCCAGCAGCGCGGGACAGAATGAAAAACTGTTTTTT. It is translated as CASSAGQNEKLFF.

This rearrangement joins TRBV5-5 to TRBJ2-3, with 9 bases identical to TRBD2. The length of the CDR3 is 17 residues. Germline V gene lookup returns CDR1 SGHKS and CDR2 YYEKEE (reference sequence). The trim removed 0 bases at V and 5 bases at J, leaving 10 bases unmatched. The CDR3 reads CASSLDSGGGAGDTQYF. The CDR3 DNA is TGTGCCAGCAGCTTGGATTCGGGCGGGGGGGCCGGAGATACGCAGTATTTT.

The chain joins TRBV11-3 to TRBJ1-3; no firm D call. Germline CDR1 is SGHNT and CDR2 is YENEEA. V dropped 5 bases and J dropped 4 bases, with 6 bases sitting between them. The CDR3 sequence is 12 residues long. The CDR3: CASSGMGNTIYF. CDR3 nucleotides: TGTGCCAGCAGCGGCATGGGAAACACCATATATTTT. Combining the CDR3 with reference TRBV11-3 and TRBJ1-3 gives the whole variable domain EAGVVQSPRYKIIEKKQPVAFWCNPISGHNTLYWYLQNLGQGPELLIRYENEEAVDDSQLPKDRFSAERLKGVDSTLKIQPAELGDSAVYLCASSGMGNTIYFGEGSWLTVV.

The chain uses TRBV28 and TRBJ2-3, with 8 nucleotides matching TRBD2. Per the germline V gene, CDR1 is MDHEN and CDR2 is SYDVKM. V lost 8 bases to trimming and J lost 4 bases; unmatched junction nucleotides: 17. The CDR3 length is 17 residues. The CDR3 nucleotides are TGTGCCAGCCATTCGGGGGTTAGCGGGATTGTAGCAGATACGCAGTATTTT. Protein: CASHSGVSGIVADTQYF.

J is TRBJ2-7 and V is TRBV10-1, with 9 bases lining up with TRBD2. V shed 8 bases and J 4 bases; nucleotides not matched to a gene: 9. The CDR3 runs to 14 residues. Germline lookup yields CDR1 WNHNN and CDR2 SYGVQD (reference sequence). The CDR3: CASGREGHLYEQYF. In DNA, the CDR3 is TGCGCCAGCGGGCGGGAGGGACATTTATACGAGCAGTACTTC.

The chain recombines TRBV29-1 with TRBJ2-5, with 11 bases matching TRBD1. Per germline, CDR1 SQVTM and CDR2 ANQGSEA. J lost 2 bases, V lost 3 bases, and 2 bases had no gene match. This CDR3 is 14 amino acids long. CDR3 sequence: CSVEDRGRQETQYF. The CDR3 DNA reads as TGCAGCGTTGAGGACAGGGGGCGGCAAGAGACCCAGTACTTC.

V and J are TRBV19 and TRBJ2-3, with TRBD2 matching over 11 bases. Per the germline V gene, CDR1 is LNHDA and CDR2 is SQIVND (reference sequence). The CDR3 is made up of 17 amino acids. J lost 4 bases, V lost 5 bases, and 11 bases had no gene match. The CDR3 sequence: CASSPRLAGHSSDTQYF. The CDR3 DNA is TGTGCCAGTAGTCCCCGACTAGCGGGGCACTCTTCAGATACGCAGTATTTT.

In this sample, this clone turned up once. The chain uses TRBV5-8 and TRBJ1-6, with 9 bases lining up with TRBD1. Per germline, CDR1 SGHTS and CDR2 YDEGEE. V was pared by 2 bases and J by 9 bases, with 6 bases of the junction left unmatched. This CDR3 region has 15 residues. The CDR3 DNA sequence: TGTGCCAGCAGCTTTGGGGACAGGGTACTTTCACCCCTCCACTTT. Translated: CASSFGDRVLSPLHF.

The rearrangement joins TRBV18 to TRBJ2-7, with a tentative D call TRBD2 (5 bases). The CDR3 runs 13 residues. The V end lost 2 bases, the J end lost 2 bases, and 7 bases lay between the germline ends. In germline, CDR1 is KGHSH, CDR2 LQKENI. CDR3 DNA sequence: TGTGCCAGCTCACCAGTACTAGCCTACGAGCAGTACTTC. Translating it yields CASSPVLAYEQYF.

V is TRBV28 and J is TRBJ2-1, with a weak D call TRBD1 (6 bases). Germline CDR1 is MDHEN and CDR2 is SYDVKM. V lost 7 bases to trimming and J lost 3 bases, with 10 bases between them. The CDR3 covers 13 residues. CDR3 nucleotides: TGTGCCAGCACTCCGGACAGCTACAATGAGCAGTTCTTC. Encoded protein: CASTPDSYNEQFF.

In regard to this clone: One end of the junction does not line up with germline, which may come from a read error. The chain recombines TRBV10-3 with TRBJ1-1; no clear D. The CDR3 is made up of 13 amino acids. CDR1 and CDR2 (germline): ENHRY, SYGVKD. The CDR3 DNA sequence: TGTGCCAGCAGTTATGGAGGGAGGAATGAAGCTTTCTTT. It translates to CASSYGGRNEAFF.